This record looks at one TCR beta chain sequence and its context. Random-hexamer reverse transcription was applied to roughly 0.5 to 1 ug RNA. It was immunoSEQ multiplex PCR that amplified TCR beta CDR3 across 54 Vbeta and 13 Jbeta. Each CDR3 protein is one row after TCRdb ran MiXCR on the immunoSEQ multiplex PCR reads. Counted here are just over 150,000 distinct CDR3 sequences, roughly 96% occurring once; the ten biggest clones make up roughly 0.16%. V dropped 3 bases and J dropped 6 bases, with 6 bases sitting between them. CDR1 is KGHDR and CDR2 is SFDVKD in the germline V gene. CDR3 length: 12 amino acids. The data originate from a study of CD8 T cells in Susac syndrome.

This TCR was recovered from a human donor with Susac syndrome. The sample comprised CD4+ T cells from PBMCs. V gene TRBV24-1 combines with J gene TRBJ2-3, with no clear D. Here the CDR3 DNA reads TGTGCCACCAGTGATCCCGGGGATACGCAGTATTTT. Its protein product is CATSDPGDTQYF.